Listed below are T cell receptor beta chains from one sample, sequenced in a study of T cells in Graves' hyperthyroidism and ophthalmopathy. TCRdb itself ran the multiplex PCR reads through MiXCR, one entry per CDR3 protein. Of 650,000 to 750,000 distinct CDR3 sequences in the sample, roughly 15% were seen once. Sequenced material: blood. The source is a woman between 18 and 29 years old with Graves' hyperthyroidism. The CDR3 runs from the conserved cysteine through the conserved F or W. D genes are given only for firm matches. Only part of the rows carry a size: once, few, many, or a class if the clone is expanded.

d_call: NA
clone_size: many
j_call: TRBJ2-7
v_call: TRBV12-3/TRBV12-4
cdr3_aa: CASSLQGSYEQYF
cdr3_nt: TGTGCCAGCAGCTTGCAGGGGTCCTACGAGCAGTACTTC

d_call: NA
clone_size: few
j_call: TRBJ1-2
v_call: TRBV20-1
cdr3_aa: CSHRETYGYTF
cdr3_nt: TGCAGCCACCGGGAGACCTATGGCTACACCTTC

d_call: NA
clone_size: NA
j_call: TRBJ2-5
v_call: TRBV19
cdr3_aa: CASSGVRETQYF
cdr3_nt: TGTGCCAGTAGTGGGGTACGGGAGACCCAGTACTTC

d_call: TRBD1
clone_size: many
j_call: TRBJ1-5
v_call: TRBV28
cdr3_aa: CASRGQGAQSNQPQHF
cdr3_nt: TGTGCCAGCAGGGGACAGGGGGCGCAGAGCAATCAGCCCCAGCATTTT

d_call: NA
clone_size: few
j_call: TRBJ2-5
v_call: TRBV20-1
cdr3_aa: CSAIQPTPSGSETQYF
cdr3_nt: TGCAGTGCGATCCAACCTACCCCCTCAGGATCGGAGACCCAGTACTTC

d_call: NA
clone_size: few
j_call: TRBJ1-2
v_call: TRBV15
cdr3_aa: CATSRGEQGPRHTF
cdr3_nt: TGTGCCACCAGCAGAGGAGAGCAGGGCCCACGGCACACCTTC

d_call: NA
clone_size: NA
j_call: TRBJ1-5
v_call: TRBV19
cdr3_aa: CASSIKENSNQPQHF
cdr3_nt: TGTGCCAGTAGTATTAAAGAGAATAGCAATCAGCCCCAGCATTTT

d_call: NA
clone_size: many
j_call: TRBJ2-7
v_call: TRBV30
cdr3_aa: CAWSVQVFSYEQYF
cdr3_nt: TGTGCCTGGAGTGTACAAGTCTTCTCCTACGAGCAGTACTTC

d_call: NA
clone_size: NA
j_call: TRBJ2-4
v_call: TRBV4-2
cdr3_aa: CASSPNPGQLTLAKNIQYF
cdr3_nt: TGTGCCAGCAGCCCCAACCCCGGACAGCTAACTCTAGCCAAAAACATTCAGTACTTC

d_call: NA
clone_size: NA
j_call: TRBJ2-5
v_call: TRBV10-2
cdr3_aa: CASTRGGWETQYF
cdr3_nt: TGCGCCAGCACCCGAGGGGGGTGGGAGACCCAGTACTTC

d_call: TRBD1
clone_size: few
j_call: TRBJ2-2
v_call: TRBV19
cdr3_aa: CASSRDRGRTGELFF
cdr3_nt: TGTGCCAGTAGCCGAGACAGGGGGCGCACCGGGGAGCTGTTTTTT

d_call: TRBD2
clone_size: many
j_call: TRBJ2-1
v_call: TRBV6-2/TRBV6-3
cdr3_aa: CASSGSGSSYNEQFF
cdr3_nt: TGTGCCAGCAGTGGGAGCGGGAGCTCCTACAATGAGCAGTTCTTC

d_call: NA
clone_size: many
j_call: TRBJ2-7
v_call: TRBV6-5
cdr3_aa: CASSYNTISYEQYF
cdr3_nt: TGTGCCAGCAGTTACAACACGATCTCCTACGAGCAGTACTTC

d_call: TRBD1
clone_size: NA
j_call: TRBJ2-1
v_call: TRBV29-1
cdr3_aa: CSVPTTGPGEQFF
cdr3_nt: TGCAGCGTTCCTACGACAGGGCCAGGGGAGCAGTTCTTC

d_call: NA
clone_size: NA
j_call: TRBJ2-1
v_call: TRBV6-4
cdr3_aa: CASREGVSYNEQFF
cdr3_nt: TGTGCCAGCAGGGAGGGGGTATCCTACAATGAGCAGTTCTTC

d_call: NA
clone_size: many
j_call: TRBJ1-1
v_call: TRBV18
cdr3_aa: CASSPPTAAHTEAFF
cdr3_nt: TGTGCCAGCTCACCACCTACGGCGGCCCACACTGAAGCTTTCTTT

d_call: NA
clone_size: many
j_call: TRBJ2-1
v_call: TRBV20-1
cdr3_aa: CSASETVRNEQFF
cdr3_nt: TGCAGTGCTAGCGAGACGGTGAGGAATGAGCAGTTCTTC

d_call: NA
clone_size: NA
j_call: TRBJ2-1
v_call: TRBV11-3
cdr3_aa: CASSLRGMEQFF
cdr3_nt: TGTGCCAGCAGCTTACGGGGCATGGAGCAGTTCTTC

d_call: TRBD1
clone_size: NA
j_call: TRBJ1-5
v_call: TRBV24-1
cdr3_aa: CATSDPGQGDNQPQHF
cdr3_nt: TGTGCCACCAGTGACCCGGGACAGGGAGATAATCAGCCCCAGCATTTT

d_call: NA
clone_size: many
j_call: TRBJ2-1
v_call: TRBV2
cdr3_aa: CASSQGGYPMNNEQFF
cdr3_nt: TGTGCCAGCAGTCAGGGCGGGTACCCCATGAACAATGAGCAGTTCTTC

d_call: TRBD1
clone_size: many
j_call: TRBJ1-1
v_call: TRBV9
cdr3_aa: CASSKVGRTGRNNTEAFF
cdr3_nt: TGTGCCAGCAGCAAAGTAGGGCGGACAGGTAGAAATAACACTGAAGCTTTCTTT

d_call: NA
clone_size: NA
j_call: TRBJ2-7
v_call: TRBV5-6
cdr3_aa: CASSLVGSSSYEQYF
cdr3_nt: TGTGCCAGCAGCTTGGTGGGGAGTTCATCCTACGAGCAGTACTTC

d_call: TRBD2
clone_size: many
j_call: TRBJ2-3
v_call: TRBV6-1
cdr3_aa: CASSEFHRGGRRSDTQYF
cdr3_nt: TGTGCCAGCAGTGAATTTCATCGCGGCGGGAGGAGGTCAGATACGCAGTATTTT

d_call: NA
clone_size: many
j_call: TRBJ2-1
v_call: TRBV7-9
cdr3_aa: CASSSSWVEQFF
cdr3_nt: TGTGCCAGCAGCTCCTCTTGGGTCGAGCAGTTCTTC

d_call: NA
clone_size: few
j_call: TRBJ2-5
v_call: TRBV19
cdr3_aa: CASSISERKTQYF
cdr3_nt: TGTGCCAGTAGTATATCTGAGAGGAAGACCCAGTACTTC

d_call: NA
clone_size: many
j_call: TRBJ1-5
v_call: TRBV6-1
cdr3_aa: CASSEVGNQPQHF
cdr3_nt: TGTGCCAGCAGTGAAGTGGGCAATCAGCCCCAGCATTTT

d_call: NA
clone_size: few
j_call: TRBJ2-2
v_call: TRBV6-6
cdr3_aa: CASSYLATGELFF
cdr3_nt: TGTGCCAGCAGTTATCTAGCAACCGGGGAGCTGTTTTTT

d_call: TRBD2
clone_size: many
j_call: TRBJ2-3
v_call: TRBV7-2
cdr3_aa: CASRPTSGSGWADTQYF
cdr3_nt: TGTGCCAGCAGGCCTACTAGCGGGAGCGGCTGGGCAGATACGCAGTATTTT

d_call: TRBD1
clone_size: many
j_call: TRBJ2-7
v_call: TRBV20-1
cdr3_aa: CSAPRADRQSYEQYF
cdr3_nt: TGCAGTGCTCCCCGCGCGGACAGGCAATCCTACGAGCAGTACTTC